The 27 T cell receptor beta chains reported below all come from one sample, sequenced in a study of spatial heterogeneity in lung cancer. TCRdb fed the 5' RACE reads into MiXCR, producing one record per CDR3 protein. The table lists thousands of distinct CDR3 sequences, 7% of them singletons. The time point was: sample taken at primary tumor resection. The sequenced material consisted of unsorted whole RNA from tumor, nontumor lung or frozen PBMC. Sample: PBMCs, taken at surgery. All receptors derive from a male donor with early-stage non-small cell lung cancer.

Details on this clonotype: For a library built for alpha chains, this beta chain is a stray read; little rests on its size. The rearrangement joins TRBV30 to TRBJ2-7, with TRBD1 matching 9 bases. The CDR3 extends over 14 amino acids. The junction had 6 bases not matched to a gene; V was cut back by 5 bases and J by 1 base. From germline, CDR1 is GTSNPN and CDR2 SVGIG (reference sequence). The CDR3 nucleotides are TGTGCCTGGGAGAGGGGGACAGGGTCCTACGAGCAGTACTTC. Its protein is CAWERGTGSYEQYF.

This clonotype was counted many times. Found in a library prepared for alpha chains, this beta chain is an off-target read, and its abundance has little meaning. The chain employs TRBV9 and TRBJ2-2, with D perhaps matching TRBD2 (6 bases). The V gene's germline CDR1 is SGDLS and CDR2 YYNGEE. The CDR3 covers 15 residues. V shed 3 bases and J shed 4 bases, with 13 bases lying between them. This chain's CDR3 is CASSAYGTLTGELFF. The CDR3 DNA reads as TGTGCCAGCAGCGCCTACGGGACTCTCACCGGGGAGCTGTTTTTT.

This clonotype was seen at least ten times. This beta chain slipped into a library made for alpha chains as a stray read, so its size is not meaningful. The rearrangement links TRBV5-1 to TRBJ2-1, with D perhaps TRBD2 (5 bases). Trimming shortened V by 4 bases and J by 7 bases, and 18 bases separated the two germline ends. The CDR3 sequence is 15 residues long. In germline, CDR1 is SGHRS, CDR2 YFSETQ. CDR3 in amino acids: CASSPTTDGGNEQFF. The CDR3 nucleotides read TGCGCCAGCAGCCCCACGACGGACGGCGGGAATGAGCAGTTCTTC. The full variable domain, its missing parts supplied by reference TRBV5-1 and TRBJ2-1, is KAGVTQTPRYLIKTRGQQVTLSCSPISGHRSVSWYQQTPGQGLQFLFEYFSETQRNKGNFPGRFSGRQFSNSRSEMNVSTLELGDSALYLCASSPTTDGGNEQFFGPGTRLTVL.

Ten or more counts support this clonotype. Since the library was made to target alpha chains, this beta chain is a stray read and its abundance is not meaningful. J is TRBJ1-4 and V is TRBV19, with D uncertain. The CDR3 contains 13 residues. V lost 5 bases and J lost 7, with 11 bases in between. Looked up from germline, CDR1 is LNHDA and CDR2 is SQIVND (reference sequence). Written as DNA, the CDR3 is TGTGCCAGTAGTCAGAGGGATCCTGAAAAACTGTTTTTT. This encodes CASSQRDPEKLFF.

Remarks on this clonotype: This beta chain was picked up by a library intended for alpha chains and is off target, so its count carries little meaning. V usage is TRBV28 and J usage is TRBJ2-7, with D unclear. Germline V gene lookup returns CDR1 MDHEN and CDR2 SYDVKM. The V end was cut by 8 bases, the J end by 1 base, with 9 bases between. The CDR3 runs to 12 residues. The CDR3 sequence: CASYAGSYEQYF. CDR3 nucleotide sequence: TGTGCCAGCTACGCCGGTTCCTACGAGCAGTACTTC.

This clonotype was seen at least ten times. This beta chain appears as a stray read in a library generated for alpha chains; its size is not informative. The J gene is TRBJ2-7, the V gene TRBV7-9; TRBD2 matches 9 bases. V was pared by 6 bases and J by 0 bases, with 6 bases of the junction left unmatched. The CDR3 runs 15 residues. CDR1 is SEHNR, CDR2 FQNEAQ, per germline (reference sequence). The CDR3 coding sequence is TGTGCCAGCAGGCCCGGGACTAGCCGCTCCTACGAGCAGTACTTC. Protein: CASRPGTSRSYEQYF. Based on the CDR3 plus reference TRBV7-9 and TRBJ2-7, the full variable domain is DTGVSQNPRHKITKRGQNVTFRCDPISEHNRLYWYRQTLGQGPEFLTYFQNEAQLEKSRLLSDRFSAERPKGSFSTLEIQRTEQGDSAMYLCASRPGTSRSYEQYFGPGTRLTVT.

This clonotype was observed many times. With the library built for alpha chains, this beta chain is off target and its frequency is not meaningful. The chain has TRBV30 and TRBJ1-3; no reliable D call. V was trimmed by 1 base and J by 0 bases, leaving 16 bases between them. The V gene's germline CDR1 is GTSNPN and CDR2 SVGIG (reference sequence). This CDR3 is 17 amino acids long. The CDR3 here is CAWSAAGGPISGNTIYF. The CDR3 region has the DNA TGTGCCTGGAGTGCCGCGGGTGGACCGATCTCTGGAAACACCATATATTTT.

This clonotype was counted at least ten times. Since the library was made to target alpha chains, this beta chain is a stray read and its abundance is not meaningful. This chain joins TRBV20-1 and TRBJ2-3; 11 nucleotides align to TRBD2. This CDR3 contains 15 residues. CDR1 and CDR2 from the germline V gene are DFQATT and SNEGSKA (reference sequence). Trimming at V came to 1 base and at J to 4 bases, leaving 4 bases not matched to a gene. CDR3 sequence (DNA): TGCAGTGCTAGAGGGACTAGCGGGTCCCCAGATACGCAGTATTTT. Protein sequence: CSARGTSGSPDTQYF.

This clonotype was observed at least ten times. With the library built for alpha chains, this beta chain is off target and its frequency is not meaningful. This chain joins TRBV5-6 and TRBJ1-4; a possible D gene is TRBD1 (5 bases). Germline V CDR1 and CDR2: SGHDT, YYEEEE. Between the trimmed V and J ends, which lost 4 bases and 3 bases, there was a span of 16 bases. The CDR3 spans 16 residues. The chain's CDR3 is CASSGGSDRPNEKLFF. CDR3 nucleotide sequence: TGTGCCAGCAGCGGGGGGTCTGACCGCCCTAATGAAAAACTGTTTTTT. The full variable domain, rest sourced from reference TRBV5-6 and TRBJ1-4, is DAGVTQSPTHLIKTRGQQVTLRCSPKSGHDTVSWYQQALGQGPQFIFQYYEEEERQRGNFPDRFSGHQFPNYSSELNVNALLLGDSALYLCASSGGSDRPNEKLFFGSGTQLSVL.

This clonotype came up many times. The junction differs from germline at one of its ends, possibly a read error. This beta chain appears as a stray read in a library generated for alpha chains; its size is not informative. The chain joins TRBV27 to TRBJ2-7; the D gene is possibly TRBD2 (6 bases). Germline-derived CDR1 and CDR2 are MNHEY and SMNVEV (reference sequence). The CDR3 runs 13 residues. This CDR3 reads CASSSYSREAALF. The CDR3 region has the DNA TGTGCCAGCAGTTCATATTCCAGGGAGGCTGCTCTCTTC.

This clonotype appeared many times. This beta chain appears as a stray read in a library generated for alpha chains; its size is not informative. The V call is TRBV24-1, the J call TRBJ2-7; no reliable D call. The CDR3 is made up of 12 amino acids. The germline CDR1 and CDR2 sequences are KGHDR and SFDVKD. V lost 1 base and J lost 7, with 7 bases in between. In nucleotides, the CDR3 is TGTGCCACCAGTGATTTATCTGGAGAGCAGTACTTC. It codes for CATSDLSGEQYF.

This clonotype was seen many times. Because the library targeted alpha chains, this beta chain is an off-target read whose size means little. J is TRBJ2-1 and V is TRBV19; 14 positions agree with TRBD2. The germline gives CDR1 LNHDA, CDR2 SQIVND (reference sequence). The V gene end was trimmed by 3 bases and the J gene end by 6 bases; junction bases not matched to a gene: 7. This CDR3 is built from 17 residues. The CDR3 sequence is CASSMGLAGDARNEQFF. The CDR3 nucleotides are TGTGCCAGTAGTATGGGACTAGCGGGAGACGCTCGCAATGAGCAGTTCTTC.

This clonotype showed up many times. This beta chain turned up in a library designed for alpha chains; as an off-target read, its abundance says little. The rearrangement uses TRBV28 and TRBJ1-5; D might be TRBD1 (5 bases). V shed 5 bases and J shed 4 bases, with 15 bases lying between them. CDR1 and CDR2 (germline): MDHEN, SYDVKM. CDR3 length: 15 residues. The CDR3 DNA sequence: TGTGCCAGCAGTCTAAACACAGGATCTAATCAGCCCCAGCATTTT. Translating gives CASSLNTGSNQPQHF.

This clonotype has at least ten counts. Being off target in a library aimed at alpha chains, this beta chain has a size of little meaning. The J gene is TRBJ2-5, the V gene TRBV12-3 or TRBV12-4; a weak D match, TRBD1 (5 bases). The CDR3 extends over 15 amino acids. V was trimmed by 6 bases and J by 5 bases, leaving 19 bases between them. The CDR3 nucleotides read TGTGCCAGCAGCCCCTGGCAGGGCGAAGGGGAGACCCAGTACTTC. This sequence encodes CASSPWQGEGETQYF.

There are many counts of this clonotype. A library made for alpha chains picked up this beta chain off target, so its size means little. Written as DNA, the CDR3 is TGCGCCAGCAGCACACGACAGGGGGAAGGGACTGAAGCTTTCTTT. Amino acids: CASSTRQGEGTEAFF. The chain links TRBV5-1 to TRBJ1-1; 9 bases map to TRBD1. The CDR3 contains 15 residues. With V trimmed by 4 bases and J by 5 bases, 9 bases remained unmatched. In germline, CDR1 is SGHRS, CDR2 YFSETQ.

This clonotype was found many times. This beta chain appears as a stray read in a library generated for alpha chains; its size is not informative. The chain joins TRBV5-1 to TRBJ1-2; 9 bases agree with TRBD1. V trimming: 4 bases; J trimming: 7 bases; junction bases outside the gene matches: 11. Germline CDR1 SGHRS, CDR2 YFSETQ. This CDR3 spans 15 amino acids. The CDR3 here is CASSPSRDRVGGYTF. The CDR3 bases are TGCGCCAGCAGCCCGTCCCGGGACAGGGTGGGTGGCTACACCTTC.

Ten or more counts support this clonotype. This beta chain appears as a stray read in a library generated for alpha chains; its size is not informative. This chain joins TRBV28 and TRBJ1-2; D is possibly TRBD1 (6 bases). Trimming shortened V by 6 bases and J by 5 bases, and 10 bases separated the two germline ends. CDR3 size: 12 residues. From germline, CDR1 is MDHEN and CDR2 SYDVKM. The CDR3 here is CASRTQGYGYTF. CDR3 nucleotides: TGTGCCAGCAGGACACAGGGATATGGCTACACCTTC.

This clonotype showed up many times. The library was built for alpha chains, so this beta chain is an off-target read and its size means little. J is TRBJ2-7 and V is TRBV15, with D possibly TRBD2 on 6 matching bases. V was pared by 3 bases and J by 2 bases, with 20 bases between. The CDR3 totals 17 residues. CDR1 and CDR2 (germline): LNHNV, YYDKDF (reference sequence). The CDR3 DNA reads TGTGCCACCAGCAGTCCCCGAGGGAGGACATCAACCTACGAGCAGTACTTC. Protein product: CATSSPRGRTSTYEQYF.

This clonotype was seen ten or more times. This beta chain turned up in a library designed for alpha chains; as an off-target read, its abundance says little. The chain links TRBV5-6 to TRBJ1-2; D is unresolved. The germline V gene encodes CDR1 SGHDT and CDR2 YYEEEE. Trimming pared 4 bases from V and 4 bases from J, leaving 8 bases between. The CDR3 consists of 12 residues. The CDR3 protein is CASSPSRYGYTF. CDR3 nucleotide sequence: TGTGCCAGCAGCCCAAGTCGCTATGGCTACACCTTC.

This clonotype was seen repeatedly, ten times or more. The library was designed around alpha chains, so this beta chain is a stray read whose abundance carries little weight. The V gene is TRBV20-1, the J gene TRBJ1-4; weak D call: TRBD1 (5 bases). The CDR3 extends over 14 amino acids. Trimming left V 4 bases short and J 2 bases short, with 11 bases between. The germline V gene encodes CDR1 DFQATT and CDR2 SNEGSKA (reference sequence). The CDR3 nucleotides read TGCAGTGCTAAAGACAGAGCCACTAATGAAAAACTGTTTTTT. This encodes CSAKDRATNEKLFF.

This clonotype was seen repeatedly, ten times or more. Found in a library prepared for alpha chains, this beta chain is an off-target read, and its abundance has little meaning. The chain joins TRBV7-9 to TRBJ1-1; possibly TRBD1 for D (6 bases). The CDR3 is 15 amino acids. Trimming removed 5 bases from V and 1 base from J, with 14 bases in between. The germline gives CDR1 SEHNR, CDR2 FQNEAQ (reference sequence). The CDR3 region is CASSARQAANTEAFF. The CDR3 DNA follows: TGTGCCAGCAGCGCAAGACAGGCCGCGAACACTGAAGCTTTCTTT.

This clonotype was seen at least ten times. The library was prepared for alpha chains; this beta chain is a stray read, so its frequency means little. Here the CDR3 reads CSARPTGRNEKLFF. The CDR3, as DNA: TGCAGTGCTAGACCGACAGGGAGAAACGAAAAACTGTTTTTT. The rearrangement uses TRBV20-1 and TRBJ1-4, with 7 bases matching TRBD1. The V gene's germline CDR1 is DFQATT and CDR2 SNEGSKA (reference sequence). The CDR3 spans 14 residues. The V segment lost 2 bases and the J segment 8 bases; nucleotides outside the gene matches: 8.

As for this clonotype: This beta chain slipped into a library made for alpha chains as a stray read, so its size is not meaningful. CDR3 amino acids: CASSVAYEQYF. As DNA, the CDR3 is TGTGCCAGCAGCGTAGCCTACGAGCAGTACTTC. The chain combines TRBV9 with TRBJ2-7; no definite D call. Trimming cost V 0 bases and J 2 bases, with 0 bases left between them. Germline CDR1 SGDLS, CDR2 YYNGEE. The CDR3 contains 11 residues.

This clonotype has at least ten counts. This beta chain lies outside the target of a library built for alpha chains; its clone size means little. This chain connects TRBV29-1 to TRBJ1-6; 8 bases line up with TRBD1. V lost 4 bases and J lost 7; bases outside the gene matches: 3. The CDR3 is 13 amino acids. In germline, CDR1 is SQVTM, CDR2 ANQGSEA. The CDR3, as DNA: TGCAGCGTTGCACAGGGGGGGAATTCACCCCTCCACTTT. It specifies CSVAQGGNSPLHF.

The sample holds many counts of this clonotype. In a library made to pick up alpha chains, this beta chain is a stray read with a size that means little. This sequence joins TRBV5-4 and TRBJ1-1; 12 bases agree with TRBD1. V was pared by 5 bases and J by 0 bases, with 5 bases of the junction left unmatched. CDR1 is SGHNT, CDR2 YYREEE, per germline (reference sequence). The CDR3 is 16 residues long. The CDR3 sequence is CASRSGTGGLNTEAFF. The CDR3 DNA is TGTGCCAGCAGGTCCGGGACAGGGGGCTTGAACACTGAAGCTTTCTTT.

In this sample, this clonotype turned up many times. Within a library made for alpha chains, this beta chain is off target, and its count is uninformative. The J gene is TRBJ2-3, the V gene TRBV5-1; 8 bases fit TRBD2. The ends lost 4 bases at V and 1 base at J; junction bases unmatched: 5. The CDR3 totals 15 residues. CDR1 and CDR2 from the germline V gene are SGHRS and YFSETQ. DNA of the CDR3: TGCGCCAGCAGCCAAAGCGGGAGAGGCACAGATACGCAGTATTTT. Translation gives CASSQSGRGTDTQYF.

In this sample, this clonotype turned up many times. This beta chain is off target for a library built for alpha chains, so its abundance means little. The chain is built from TRBV6-5 and TRBJ2-1, with 9 bases lining up with TRBD1. CDR3 length equals 14 residues. The germline V gene encodes CDR1 MNHEY and CDR2 SVGAGI. The V segment lost 8 bases and the J segment 2 bases; nucleotides outside the gene matches: 4. CDR3 bases: TGTGCCAGCGGCGGGACAGGGCCCTACAATGAGCAGTTCTTC. This encodes CASGGTGPYNEQFF.